This TCR beta chain was captured in a study of CXCR3-negative and CXCR3-positive naive CD8 T cells. Germline V gives CDR1 SNHLY, CDR2 FYNNEI. This CDR3 is 15 amino acids long. On this clonotype: Its target is unknown.

The study's findings and limits: Partly lower CXCR3 expression followed cryopreservation, and most assays relied on fresh PBMCs. When CXCR3-positive naive cells were set against CXCR3-negative naive cells, the former had more hydrophobic TRB CDR3s.

UMI labels and 5' RACE were used to prepare the TRB cDNA libraries. TCRdb derives one entry per CDR3 protein from the 5' RACE reads, leaving out DNA. The listing contains under 7,000 distinct CDR3 sequences. Sequencing was done on a sample of naive CXCR3+ CD8+ T cells from blood. Subset reported: CD45RO-CCR7+CD27+CD95- naive CD8+ T cells expressing CXCR3 (TNR3+). The chain couples TRBV2 to TRBJ1-5; TCRdb reports TRBD1, a call that lacks DNA to check it against. The TCR originated in a human donor in good health. Some clones in this sample may be carry-over from other donors' samples. The CDR3 sequence: CASSEHAGSNQPQHF.